These 19 T cell receptor beta chains were all obtained from the same sample, sequenced in a study of OX40 agonist ivuxolimab in advanced cancers. Only in-frame clones appear in the TCRdb table, and some are missing; sequencing was by immunoSEQ multiplex PCR. In the table there are over 90,000 clones, nearly 90% of which are singletons. This sample comprised CD4+ or CD8+ T cells sorted from blood, obtained in a trial of the OX40 agonist ivuxolimab. The source is an adult with an advanced solid tumor such as melanoma, head and neck, liver or kidney cancer.

The J gene is TRBJ2-2, the V gene TRBV6-5; D perhaps matches TRBD2 (5 bases). The V gene's germline CDR1 is MNHEY and CDR2 SVGAGI. Trimming stripped 5 bases from V and 0 bases from J, with 10 bases between. CDR3 length: 15 amino acids. CDR3 nucleotides: TGTGCCAGCAGTACTAGGAACCCGAACACCGGGGAGCTGTTTTTT. It encodes CASSTRNPNTGELFF.

The J gene is TRBJ1-6, the V gene TRBV5-4; no definite D call. The germline V and J ends were trimmed by 5 bases and 8 bases, with 17 bases remaining between them. This CDR3 spans 15 amino acids. Germline-derived CDR1 and CDR2 are SGHNT and YYREEE (reference sequence). For the CDR3, the DNA is TGTGCCAGCAGAATAAACATAGGTGCGGATTCACCCCTCCACTTT. Its translation: CASRINIGADSPLHF.

This chain links TRBV9 with TRBJ1-4; D call uncertain. CDR3 length equals 14 residues. The germline CDR1 and CDR2 sequences are SGDLS and YYNGEE. The ends were cut back, 0 bases at V and 2 bases at J, with 5 bases in the middle. CDR3 amino acids: CASSVAGTNEKLFF. CDR3 coding DNA: TGTGCCAGCAGCGTAGCCGGGACTAATGAAAAACTGTTTTTT. The full variable domain, in which reference TRBV9 and TRBJ1-4 provide the parts outside the CDR3, is DSGVTQTPKHLITATGQRVTLRCSPRSGDLSVYWYQQSLDQGLQFLIQYYNGEERAKGNILERFSAQQFPDLHSELNLSSLELGDSALYFCASSVAGTNEKLFFGSGTQLSVL.

The genes are TRBV12-1 and TRBJ2-3; the table names TRBD2, a call not compared with the DNA. TRBV12-1 is termed a pseudogene. This CDR3 spans 20 amino acids. The CDR3 coding sequence is TGTGCCAGCAGCTCGCGGGGACTAGCGGGGGGAATTGTTAGCACAGATACGCAGTATTTT. Translating it yields CASSSRGLAGGIVSTDTQYF.

This clone was seen only once. The DNA of the CDR3 is TGTGCCAGTAGTATCCAAGGGGCCCTCCGAGGCAATCAGCCCCAGCATTTT. Amino acids: CASSIQGALRGNQPQHF. This rearrangement joins TRBV19 to TRBJ1-5; D may be TRBD1 (5 bases). Germline V gene data show CDR1 as LNHDA and CDR2 as SQIVND (reference sequence). The CDR3 is 17 residues long. Trimming pared 3 bases from V and 2 bases from J, leaving 17 bases between.

This sequence joins TRBV14 and TRBJ2-1; TRBD2 matches 14 bases. The CDR3 totals 16 residues. Germline V gene lookup returns CDR1 SGHDN and CDR2 FVKESK. The V segment lost 2 bases and the J segment 11 bases; nucleotides outside the gene matches: 8. CDR3 amino acids: CASSQPGTSGSGKQFF. The CDR3 DNA is TGTGCCAGCAGCCAACCCGGGACTAGCGGGAGTGGCAAGCAGTTCTTC.

The genes are TRBV6-6 and TRBJ1-1; 7 positions agree with TRBD1. From germline, CDR1 is MNHNY and CDR2 SVGAGI (reference sequence). Germline trimming cut 5 bases from V and 2 bases from J; bases unmatched to any gene: 8. The length of the CDR3 is 15 residues. CDR3 residues: CASSPPGQTNTEAFF. CDR3 in DNA: TGTGCCAGCAGTCCCCCGGGACAGACCAACACTGAAGCTTTCTTT.

The gene calls are TRBV7-9 and TRBJ2-4; 10 positions match TRBD2. CDR1 and CDR2 (germline): SEHNR, FQNEAQ (reference sequence). This CDR3 contains 16 residues. The V gene end was trimmed by 2 bases and the J gene end by 6 bases; junction bases not matched to a gene: 7. CDR3 protein: CASSLQLAGVGNIQYF. CDR3 nucleotide sequence: TGTGCCAGCAGCTTACAGCTAGCGGGAGTGGGAAACATTCAGTACTTC.

The chain couples TRBV7-6 to TRBJ2-2, with TRBD2 identical over 13 bases. Per the germline V gene, CDR1 is SGHVS and CDR2 is FNYEAQ. The CDR3 runs to 16 residues. The junction had 4 bases not matched to a gene; V was cut back by 5 bases and J by 4 bases. CDR3 protein: CASSPLAGGSTGELFF. The DNA of the CDR3 is TGTGCCAGCAGCCCACTAGCGGGAGGGTCCACCGGGGAGCTGTTTTTT.

The V and J genes are TRBV6-1 and TRBJ2-3; TRBD1 matches 9 bases. The CDR3 runs to 15 residues. Germline CDR1 MNHNS, CDR2 SASEGT. The J segment lost 2 bases and the V segment lost 7 bases, leaving 7 bases of the junction unmatched. The CDR3 sequence: CASTPGQGLTDTQYF. The CDR3 region has the DNA TGTGCCAGCACCCCGGGACAGGGCCTCACAGATACGCAGTATTTT.

The chain joins TRBV6-5 to TRBJ1-5; D is ambiguous. The ends were cut back, 5 bases at V and 2 bases at J, with 10 bases in the middle. The CDR3 extends over 14 amino acids. Germline values: CDR1 MNHEY, CDR2 SVGAGI. As DNA, the CDR3 is TGTGCCAGCAGTGGGAGAGTAGGCAATCAGCCCCAGCATTTT. It codes for CASSGRVGNQPQHF.

The chain employs TRBV10-3 and TRBJ2-7, with TRBD1 matching over 7 bases. Germline CDR1 reads ENHRY; CDR2 reads SYGVKD. Trimming at V came to 0 bases and at J to 4 bases, leaving 0 bases not matched to a gene. The CDR3 runs 13 residues. The CDR3 protein is CAISESTGYEQYF. The CDR3 DNA follows: TGTGCCATCAGTGAGTCGACAGGGTACGAGCAGTACTTC.

This clone was seen once. In nucleotides, the CDR3 is TGCAGCGTTGAAGATCGACGCCAGGGGGCGGAAAAACTGTTTTTT. The encoded protein is CSVEDRRQGAEKLFF. V usage is TRBV29-1 and J usage is TRBJ1-4; 8 nucleotides match TRBD1. V shed 0 bases, J shed 8 bases, and the junction held 8 bases outside the gene matches. The V gene's germline CDR1 is SQVTM and CDR2 ANQGSEA. The CDR3 totals 15 residues. The whole variable domain, filled in from reference TRBV29-1 and TRBJ1-4, reads SAVISQKPSRDICQRGTSLTIQCQVDSQVTMMFWYRQQPGQSLTLIATANQGSEATYESGFVIDKFPISRPNLTFSTLTVSNMSPEDSSIYLCSVEDRRQGAEKLFFGSGTQLSVL.

The rearrangement joins TRBV19 to TRBJ1-5, with TRBD1 matching over 7 bases. The germline gives CDR1 LNHDA, CDR2 SQIVND (reference sequence). The V gene end was trimmed by 1 base and the J gene end by 4 bases; junction bases not matched to a gene: 7. The CDR3 spans 16 residues. This chain's CDR3 is CASSIGNRGGNQPQHF. The CDR3 DNA follows: TGTGCCAGTAGTATAGGGAACAGGGGTGGAAATCAGCCCCAGCATTTT.

The gene calls are TRBV16 and TRBJ1-6; D gene unclear. The V gene's germline CDR1 is KGHSY and CDR2 FQNENV. The CDR3 loop spans 16 amino acids. Trimming shortened V by 4 bases and J by 7 bases, and 17 bases separated the two germline ends. CDR3 bases: TGTGCCAGCAGCCGAGTGAGGGTGCAGGCCAATTCACCCCTCCACTTT. Encoded protein: CASSRVRVQANSPLHF.

The chain links TRBV27 to TRBJ1-6; 7 bases are shared with TRBD1. CDR1 is MNHEY, CDR2 SMNVEV, per germline (reference sequence). V gave up 4 bases and J gave up 10 bases; unmatched junction bases: 7. The CDR3 length is 14 residues. The CDR3 spells CASSSSGDRSPLHF. The CDR3 DNA sequence: TGTGCCAGCAGTTCCTCCGGGGACAGATCACCCCTCCACTTT.

V gene TRBV14 combines with J gene TRBJ1-4; 10 bases agree with TRBD1. This CDR3 is 16 amino acids long. Germline CDR1 reads SGHDN; CDR2 reads FVKESK. J lost 3 bases, V lost 3 bases, and 4 bases had no gene match. The CDR3 nucleotides are TGTGCCAGCAGCCAGAGACAGGGGGCGGCTAATGAAAAACTGTTTTTT. Residues: CASSQRQGAANEKLFF.

The rearrangement links TRBV30 to TRBJ2-2; D call uncertain. The CDR3 runs to 14 residues. V was cut by 0 bases and J by 1 base, with 6 bases left in between. Germline loops: CDR1 GTSNPN, CDR2 SVGIG (reference sequence). The CDR3 loop reads CAWSVRQNTGELFF. The CDR3 nucleotides read TGTGCCTGGAGTGTACGGCAGAACACCGGGGAGCTGTTTTTT.

V usage is TRBV5-1 and J usage is TRBJ1-2; no firm D call. This CDR3 has 13 residues. Germline CDR1 SGHRS, CDR2 YFSETQ. V dropped 0 bases and J dropped 7 bases, with 10 bases sitting between them. The CDR3 region is CASSLVGLSGYTF. As DNA, the CDR3 is TGCGCCAGCAGCTTGGTAGGACTGTCTGGCTACACCTTC.